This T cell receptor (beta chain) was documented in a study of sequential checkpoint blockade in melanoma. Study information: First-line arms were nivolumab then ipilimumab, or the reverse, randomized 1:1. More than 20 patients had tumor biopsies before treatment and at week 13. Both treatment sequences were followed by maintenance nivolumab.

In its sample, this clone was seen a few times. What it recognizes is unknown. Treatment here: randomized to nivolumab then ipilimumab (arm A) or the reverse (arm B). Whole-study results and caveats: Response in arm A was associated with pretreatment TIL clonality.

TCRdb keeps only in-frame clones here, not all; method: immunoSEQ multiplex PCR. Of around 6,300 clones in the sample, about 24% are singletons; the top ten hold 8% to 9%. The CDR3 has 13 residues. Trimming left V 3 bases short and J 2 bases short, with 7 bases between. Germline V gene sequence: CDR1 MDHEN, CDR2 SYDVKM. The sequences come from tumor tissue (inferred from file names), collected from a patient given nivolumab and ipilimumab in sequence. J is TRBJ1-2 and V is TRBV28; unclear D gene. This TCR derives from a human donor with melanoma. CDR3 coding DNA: TGTGCCAGCAGTTTCGGGCAGAACTATGGCTACACCTTC. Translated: CASSFGQNYGYTF.